Listed below are T cell receptor beta chains from one sample, sequenced in a study of T cells in Graves' hyperthyroidism and ophthalmopathy. TCRdb re-called the multiplex PCR reads through MiXCR, storing one row per CDR3 protein. The data show a few hundred thousand distinct CDR3 sequences, roughly 25% seen once. Sequenced material: blood. The receptors come from a man aged 50 to 60 with Graves' hyperthyroidism. CDR3s include the opening cysteine and the closing phenylalanine or tryptophan. Each record gives: clone size, V gene, D gene, J gene, CDR3 DNA, CDR3 protein. The D gene is left open where the match is weak. Size is omitted from some rows. Given values are once, few, many or a class for expanded clones.

size: .
V: TRBV6-2/TRBV6-3
D: .
J: TRBJ2-7
DNA: TGTGCCAGCAGTTGGGGATCTGGCTACGAGCAGTACTTC
CDR3: CASSWGSGYEQYF

size: many
V: TRBV27
D: TRBD2
J: TRBJ2-3
DNA: TGTGCCAGCAGCCGACTAGCGGACACAGATACGCAGTATTTT
CDR3: CASSRLADTDTQYF

size: few
V: TRBV18
D: TRBD1
J: TRBJ2-5
DNA: TGTGCCAGCTCACCACTAATGACAGGGGACCAAGAGACCCAGTACTTC
CDR3: CASSPLMTGDQETQYF

size: few
V: TRBV28
D: TRBD1
J: TRBJ1-6
DNA: TGTGCCAGCAGTTTATCGTTTCTGGGACAGACTAGACCCCTCCACTTT
CDR3: CASSLSFLGQTRPLHF

size: few
V: TRBV2
D: .
J: TRBJ2-2
DNA: TGTGCCAGCATCGACTTCCCGAACACCGGGGAGCTGTTTTTT
CDR3: CASIDFPNTGELFF

size: .
V: TRBV6-1
D: .
J: TRBJ2-1
DNA: TGTGCCAGCAGTGAACCCCCCGTTGCGACCAACAATGAGCAGTTCTTC
CDR3: CASSEPPVATNNEQFF

size: .
V: TRBV5-6
D: .
J: TRBJ1-2
DNA: TGTGCCAGCAGCTTGGTTCAGAATGGCTACACCTTC
CDR3: CASSLVQNGYTF

size: many
V: TRBV29-1
D: .
J: TRBJ1-1
DNA: TGCAGCGTTTACCCTCTTAGGTTTTCTGAAGCTTTCTTT
CDR3: CSVYPLRFSEAFF

size: few
V: TRBV3-1
D: TRBD2
J: TRBJ2-7
DNA: TGTGCCAGCAGCCTCGGGACTAGCGGGAGTCCCTCCTACGAGCAGTACTTC
CDR3: CASSLGTSGSPSYEQYF

size: .
V: TRBV12-5
D: .
J: TRBJ1-2
DNA: TGTGCTAGTGGTTTTGAGTGGGGCCACTATGGCTACACCTTC
CDR3: CASGFEWGHYGYTF

size: few
V: TRBV20-1
D: TRBD1
J: TRBJ2-5
DNA: TGCAGTGCGAGACAGGGTATTCGAGAGACCCAGTACTTC
CDR3: CSARQGIRETQYF

size: few
V: TRBV20-1
D: .
J: TRBJ2-1
DNA: TGCAGTGCTCCTGTACTCGGGGGCGGATACAATGAGCAGTTCTTC
CDR3: CSAPVLGGGYNEQFF

size: few
V: TRBV12-5
D: .
J: TRBJ2-7
DNA: TGTGCTAGTGGTTTGGACAGTTGGATGGAGCAGTACTTC
CDR3: CASGLDSWMEQYF

size: .
V: TRBV28
D: .
J: TRBJ2-7
DNA: TGTGCCAGCAGTTTCAACAGCCGCTACGAGCAGTACTTC
CDR3: CASSFNSRYEQYF

size: once
V: TRBV7-9
D: TRBD1
J: TRBJ1-3
DNA: TGTGCCAGCAGCCCCAGACAGGGGGCGGGAAACACCATATATTTT
CDR3: CASSPRQGAGNTIYF

size: .
V: TRBV14
D: .
J: TRBJ2-1
DNA: TGTGCCAGCAGCCACTACGCAGTATCTGAGCAGTTCTTC
CDR3: CASSHYAVSEQFF

size: once
V: TRBV20-1
D: .
J: TRBJ2-1
DNA: TGCAGTGCTAGACGAGGGCCCAGCTCCTACAATGAGCAGTTCTTC
CDR3: CSARRGPSSYNEQFF

size: many
V: TRBV20-1
D: TRBD2
J: TRBJ2-5
DNA: TGCAGTGCTAGGGGACTAGCGGGAGGCAACCAAGAGACCCAGTACTTC
CDR3: CSARGLAGGNQETQYF

size: many
V: TRBV7-9
D: TRBD1
J: TRBJ2-7
DNA: TGTGCCAGCAGCTTAGAGACAGGGAACGAGCAGTACTTC
CDR3: CASSLETGNEQYF

size: .
V: TRBV4-2
D: .
J: TRBJ1-2
DNA: TGTGCCAGCAGCCAAGAGTTAAGGAACTATGGCTACACCTTC
CDR3: CASSQELRNYGYTF

size: few
V: TRBV24-1
D: .
J: TRBJ2-1
DNA: TGTGCCACCAGTCCCGGACGATTCTCCTACAATGAGCAGTTCTTC
CDR3: CATSPGRFSYNEQFF

size: once
V: TRBV5-1
D: .
J: TRBJ2-3
DNA: TGCGCCAGCAGCTTGGATCGGTCCACGACAGATACGCAGTATTTT
CDR3: CASSLDRSTTDTQYF

size: .
V: TRBV11-3
D: .
J: TRBJ2-7
DNA: TGTGCCAGCAGCTTACGAGGGGGAGGTGGAAAGCAGTACTTC
CDR3: CASSLRGGGGKQYF

size: few
V: TRBV9
D: .
J: TRBJ2-1
DNA: TGTGCCAGCGAAACCTCCGGGACACCTTACAATGAGCAGTTCTTC
CDR3: CASETSGTPYNEQFF

size: .
V: TRBV30
D: .
J: TRBJ1-2
DNA: TGTGCCTGGAGTTATCTGGGCAACTATGGCTACACCTTC
CDR3: CAWSYLGNYGYTF

size: few
V: TRBV5-4
D: TRBD1
J: TRBJ2-2
DNA: TGTGCCAGCAGCTCGGGACAGGGCACCGGGGAGCTGTTTTTT
CDR3: CASSSGQGTGELFF

size: many
V: TRBV5-6
D: TRBD1
J: TRBJ2-1
DNA: TGTGCCAGCAGATTCGGGACAGGGCCCAATGAGCAGTTCTTC
CDR3: CASRFGTGPNEQFF

size: many
V: TRBV28
D: .
J: TRBJ2-3
DNA: TGTGCCAGCAGTTCTATTGAGGAGGGCTCAGATACGCAGTATTTT
CDR3: CASSSIEEGSDTQYF

size: few
V: TRBV5-6
D: TRBD2
J: TRBJ2-1
DNA: TGTGCCAGCAGCCCCGGCCTAGCGGGAGGGCCTACCTCCTACAATGAGCAGTTCTTC
CDR3: CASSPGLAGGPTSYNEQFF

size: .
V: TRBV29-1
D: .
J: TRBJ2-7
DNA: TGCAGCGTTGGGTCCAGAGTCAGCACCTACGAGCAGTACTTC
CDR3: CSVGSRVSTYEQYF

size: .
V: TRBV24-1
D: .
J: TRBJ1-2
DNA: TGTGCCACCAGTGCCAGAAACCACTATGGCTACACCTTC
CDR3: CATSARNHYGYTF

size: few
V: TRBV12-3/TRBV12-4
D: .
J: TRBJ2-1
DNA: TGTGCCAGCAGTTTGCTGGGCCCCAATGAGCAGTTCTTC
CDR3: CASSLLGPNEQFF

size: many
V: TRBV2
D: TRBD2
J: TRBJ2-1
DNA: TGTGCCAGCATTAGTTGGGCTAGCGGGAGATACGAGCAGTTCTTC
CDR3: CASISWASGRYEQFF

size: .
V: TRBV20-1
D: TRBD2
J: TRBJ2-3
DNA: TGCAGTGCTAGACCTAGGACTAGCGGGACCACAGATACGCAGTATTTT
CDR3: CSARPRTSGTTDTQYF

size: .
V: TRBV24-1
D: .
J: TRBJ2-6
DNA: TGTGCCACCCTGGGTCCTGGGGCCAACGTCCTGACTTTC
CDR3: CATLGPGANVLTF

size: few
V: TRBV6-2/TRBV6-3
D: .
J: TRBJ2-5
DNA: TGTGCCAGCAGTTACCTTTTGCGGGGCGATCAAGAGACCCAGTACTTC
CDR3: CASSYLLRGDQETQYF

size: .
V: TRBV3-1
D: .
J: TRBJ2-4
DNA: TGTGCCAGCAGCCAAGAGTCCCTGACAGAGCTAGCCAAAAACATTCAGTACTTC
CDR3: CASSQESLTELAKNIQYF

size: .
V: TRBV24-1
D: .
J: TRBJ1-2
DNA: TGTGCCACCAGTGATTTCGATGTTGGCTACACCTTC
CDR3: CATSDFDVGYTF

size: many
V: TRBV11-2
D: TRBD2
J: TRBJ2-5
DNA: TGTGCCAGCAGCTTCCGGCTAGCGGGAGGCCGCGGCCAAGAGACCCAGTACTTC
CDR3: CASSFRLAGGRGQETQYF

size: .
V: TRBV29-1
D: TRBD1
J: TRBJ2-1
DNA: TGCAGCGTTGGACAGGGGGAGGGTGAGCAGTTCTTC
CDR3: CSVGQGEGEQFF

size: many
V: TRBV5-1
D: TRBD1
J: TRBJ2-7
DNA: TGCGCCAGCAGCACTTCCGGGACAGGGGTCCACGAGCAGTACTTC
CDR3: CASSTSGTGVHEQYF

size: .
V: TRBV7-9
D: .
J: TRBJ2-5
DNA: TGTGCCAGCAGCTCCGGGAGCATGGAAGAGACCCAGTACTTC
CDR3: CASSSGSMEETQYF

size: many
V: TRBV6-5
D: TRBD2
J: TRBJ2-1
DNA: TGTGCCAGCAGTTACGAGCGGGAGTCCTCGAGCTCCTACAATGAGCAGTTCTTC
CDR3: CASSYERESSSSYNEQFF

size: .
V: TRBV6-1
D: .
J: TRBJ1-2
DNA: TGCGCCAGCAGTGAAAACAGGGACTATGGCTACACCTTC
CDR3: CASSENRDYGYTF

size: .
V: TRBV29-1
D: .
J: TRBJ2-7
DNA: TGCAGCATTGCGGACAGCACCTACGAGCAGTACTTC
CDR3: CSIADSTYEQYF

size: .
V: TRBV5-4
D: .
J: TRBJ1-5
DNA: TGTGCCAGCAGCTTGTGGGGGGGGAGCAATCAGCCCCAGCATTTT
CDR3: CASSLWGGSNQPQHF

size: .
V: TRBV4-1
D: .
J: TRBJ1-4
DNA: TGCGCCAGCAGCCGATCAGGGAGAAGGTCGGTAAAACTGTTTTTT
CDR3: CASSRSGRRSVKLFF

size: .
V: TRBV28
D: TRBD1
J: TRBJ1-4
DNA: TGTGCCAGCATTGACCCGACAGGGAAGAATGAAAAACTGTTTTTT
CDR3: CASIDPTGKNEKLFF

size: .
V: TRBV5-1
D: TRBD1
J: TRBJ2-3
DNA: TGCGCCAGCAGCTCACCCTCTCTACAGGGGGCCCTCACAGATACGCAGTATTTT
CDR3: CASSSPSLQGALTDTQYF

size: few
V: TRBV6-1
D: .
J: TRBJ2-7
DNA: TGTGCCAGCAGTCCTCTATTCCTTAGGACAGACCCCTACGAGCAGTACTTC
CDR3: CASSPLFLRTDPYEQYF

size: many
V: TRBV20-1
D: TRBD1
J: TRBJ2-1
DNA: TGCAGTGCTAGAGATAGGGACAGCTACAATGAGCAGTTCTTC
CDR3: CSARDRDSYNEQFF

size: .
V: TRBV12-3/TRBV12-4
D: TRBD1
J: TRBJ2-7
DNA: TGTGCCAGCGCTTTTACCTTGACCGGGACAGGGGCTCGACGGCAGTACTTC
CDR3: CASAFTLTGTGARRQYF

size: .
V: TRBV9
D: TRBD2
J: TRBJ2-7
DNA: TGTGCCAGCAGCGCCGTCGCTAGCGGGAGTAGCGAGCAGTACTTC
CDR3: CASSAVASGSSEQYF

size: .
V: TRBV7-9
D: TRBD1
J: TRBJ2-7
DNA: TGTGCCAGCGGTAAGGACAGGGTGCCCTACGAGCAGTACTTC
CDR3: CASGKDRVPYEQYF